The next 22 T cell receptor beta chains were all read from a single sample in a study of blood T cell repertoires in COVID-19. Sequenced by immunoSEQ multiplex PCR; TCRdb stores in-frame clones only, minus some. Of roughly 100,000 clones in the sample, around 87% were seen once. Material: peripheral blood. These receptors originate from a man between 45 and 60 years old with active or convalescent COVID-19.

The rearrangement joins TRBV28 to TRBJ2-5, with TRBD1 matching 9 bases. The germline V gene has CDR1 MDHEN and CDR2 SYDVKM. The V and J ends lost 8 bases and 5 bases, in that order; junction bases with no gene match: 6. The CDR3 loop spans 13 amino acids. The CDR3 loop is CASQQGAEETQYF. CDR3 in DNA: TGTGCCAGCCAACAGGGGGCGGAGGAGACCCAGTACTTC.

The chain links TRBV5-4 to TRBJ2-3; TRBD1 matches at 10 bases. CDR1 is SGHNT, CDR2 YYREEE, per germline (reference sequence). The CDR3 has 15 residues. The V segment lost 1 base and the J segment 5 bases; nucleotides outside the gene matches: 4. Here the CDR3 reads CASSLWGQGRDTQYF. The CDR3 DNA is TGTGCCAGCAGCTTGTGGGGACAGGGGAGAGATACGCAGTATTTT.

This clone was counted a single time. Compared with germline, one end of the junction differs, possibly owing to a read error. This chain joins TRBV19 and TRBJ1-5, with 12 positions matching TRBD1. This CDR3 has 15 residues. Germline V CDR1 and CDR2: LNHDA, SQIVND (reference sequence). CDR3 nucleotide sequence: TGTGCCAGTAGGCCTGGGACAGGGGGCAAACAGCCCCAGCATTTT. It translates to CASRPGTGGKQPQHF. Full variable domain (outside the CDR3, taken from reference TRBV19 and TRBJ1-5): DGGITQSPKYLFRKEGQNVTLSCEQNLNHDAMYWYRQDPGQGLRLIYYSQIVNDFQKGDIAEGYSVSREKKESFPLTVTSAQKNPTAFYLCASRPGTGGKQPQHFGDGTRLSIL.

The table lists this clone with a count of one. This chain links TRBV2 with TRBJ1-5, with D possibly being TRBD1 (5 bases). Germline CDR1 and CDR2: SNHLY and FYNNEI. The CDR3 is 15 amino acids. V lost 4 bases and J 4 bases, leaving 14 bases between the germline ends. CDR3 bases: TGTGCCAGCAGTGTAGCAACAGGCCCTAATCAGCCCCAGCATTTT. This encodes CASSVATGPNQPQHF.

The chain couples TRBV3-1 (or the pseudogene TRBV3-2) to TRBJ2-2; 7 nucleotides line up with TRBD2. CDR1 is LGHDT and CDR2 is YNNKEL in the germline V gene (reference sequence). There are 13 residues in the CDR3. The trim removed 8 bases at V and 7 bases at J, leaving 7 bases unmatched. This CDR3 reads CASQTRGDGELFF. The CDR3 coding sequence is TGTGCCAGCCAAACCCGGGGGGACGGGGAGCTGTTTTTT.

In this sample, this clone turned up once. The J gene is TRBJ2-6, the V gene TRBV30, with TRBD2 matching over 7 bases. CDR3 size: 16 residues. V gave up 4 bases and J gave up 0 bases; unmatched junction bases: 6. Germline V gene lookup returns CDR1 GTSNPN and CDR2 SVGIG (reference sequence). CDR3 residues: CAWIGGRYSGANVLTF. DNA of the CDR3: TGTGCCTGGATCGGGGGGAGGTACTCTGGGGCCAACGTCCTGACTTTC.

This chain connects TRBV7-2 to TRBJ1-3; 9 bases are shared with TRBD1. The V and J ends lost 5 bases and 4 bases, in that order; junction bases with no gene match: 6. The CDR3 is made up of 15 amino acids. Germline V gene lookup returns CDR1 SGHTA and CDR2 FQGNSA. The CDR3 DNA follows: TGTGCCAGCAGCACGGGGACAGGGACCGGAAACACCATATATTTT. Translated: CASSTGTGTGNTIYF.

This clone has a handful of counts. The chain employs TRBV5-6 and TRBJ2-5; D is perhaps TRBD1 (6 bases). V dropped 2 bases and J dropped 0 bases, with 11 bases sitting between them. The germline gives CDR1 SGHDT, CDR2 YYEEEE. This CDR3 is 15 amino acids long. DNA of the CDR3: TGTGCCAGCAGCTTAGTACAGGGTTACCAAGAGACCCAGTACTTC. Its translation is CASSLVQGYQETQYF.

The CDR3 DNA follows: TGTGCCAGCAAAACAGGACAGTACAATCAGCCCCAGCATTTT. Protein: CASKTGQYNQPQHF. The chain combines TRBV28 with TRBJ1-5; possibly TRBD1 for D (6 bases). The CDR3 contains 14 residues. The germline CDR1 and CDR2 sequences are MDHEN and SYDVKM. The germline V and J ends were trimmed by 7 bases and 3 bases, with 13 bases remaining between them.

This clone was detected only once. At one end, the junction sequence differs from germline, possibly due to a read error. The chain links TRBV27 to TRBJ1-2, with 7 bases aligning to TRBD1. CDR3 length equals 15 residues. From germline, CDR1 is MNHEY and CDR2 SMNVEV (reference sequence). The CDR3 region is CASSLSQGWVYGYTF. The CDR3 DNA reads TGTGCCAGCAGTCTATCACAGGGGTGGGTCTATGGCTACACCTTC.

This clone appeared a single time. The chain employs TRBV30 and TRBJ1-2; 7 bases are shared with TRBD1. Germline loops: CDR1 GTSNPN, CDR2 SVGIG (reference sequence). J was trimmed by 8 bases and V by 2 bases; bases with no gene match: 8. The CDR3 has 13 amino acids. The CDR3 DNA follows: TGTGCCTGGAGTCCTCGGACAGGACGGGGCTACACCTTC. Protein product: CAWSPRTGRGYTF.

The gene calls are TRBV6-1 and TRBJ1-3; TRBD1 might be the D (5 bases). Trimming stripped 3 bases from V and 0 bases from J, with 9 bases between. This CDR3 has 15 residues. Germline CDR1 MNHNS, CDR2 SASEGT. Here the CDR3 DNA reads TGTGCCAGCAGTGATGGGGCCTTCTCTGGAAACACCATATATTTT. This gives the protein CASSDGAFSGNTIYF.

This clone showed up many times. The chain combines TRBV6-5 with TRBJ1-2; 8 bases are a match to TRBD1. This CDR3 has 14 amino acids. The junction had 9 bases not matched to a gene; V was cut back by 6 bases and J by 6 bases. Per germline, CDR1 MNHEY and CDR2 SVGAGI. CDR3 DNA: TGTGCCAGCAGCTACGGACAGGGCCGTGATGGCTACACCTTC. It is translated as CASSYGQGRDGYTF.

The chain links TRBV29-1 to TRBJ1-4; 10 bases line up with TRBD1. Germline CDR1 reads SQVTM; CDR2 reads ANQGSEA. The CDR3 loop spans 14 amino acids. Germline trimming cut 4 bases from V and 7 bases from J; bases unmatched to any gene: 6. DNA for the CDR3: TGCAGCGTTGTCGAAAGGGACAGGGGTGAAAAACTGTTTTTT. As protein: CSVVERDRGEKLFF.

The chain joins TRBV11-2 to TRBJ1-1; D gene uncertain. With 8 bases removed from V and 4 bases from J, the gap between germline ends came to 20 bases. Per the germline V gene, CDR1 is SGHAT and CDR2 is FQNNGV. The CDR3 length is 15 residues. In nucleotides, the CDR3 is TGTGCCAGCGGCTCCAGAATAGAGGTCGGCACTGAAGCTTTCTTT. It encodes CASGSRIEVGTEAFF.

The V call is TRBV6-6, the J call TRBJ1-2; a weak D match, TRBD1 (5 bases). V was trimmed by 5 bases and J by 4 bases, leaving 14 bases between them. Germline-derived CDR1 and CDR2 are MNHNY and SVGAGI (reference sequence). The CDR3 runs to 14 residues. CDR3 loop: CASSVGQGPYGYTF. In nucleotides, the CDR3 is TGTGCCAGCAGTGTGGGGCAGGGTCCCTATGGCTACACCTTC.

This chain uses TRBV15 with TRBJ1-4; 8 positions agree with TRBD1. The CDR3 runs to 15 residues. CDR1 is LNHNV, CDR2 YYDKDF, per germline (reference sequence). Losses at the gene ends were 5 bases for V and 8 bases for J; bases not matched to a gene: 10. The CDR3 DNA reads as TGTGCCACCAGCTCCCACAGGGGGGCAACAGAAAAACTGTTTTTT. This sequence encodes CATSSHRGATEKLFF.

With respect to this clone: The same CDR3 can be traced to other DNA sequences in this sample. The J gene is TRBJ1-5, the V gene TRBV29-1, with 9 bases identical to TRBD1. CDR1 and CDR2 (germline): SQVTM, ANQGSEA. J was trimmed by 5 bases and V by 4 bases; bases with no gene match: 6. This CDR3 is 14 amino acids long. Here the CDR3 DNA reads TGCAGCGTTGCCGGGACAGGGACGGATCAGCCCCAGCATTTT. This gives the protein CSVAGTGTDQPQHF.

This clone was observed once. The sample contains more than one DNA sequence encoding this CDR3. The gene calls are TRBV20-1 and TRBJ2-1; 11 bases agree with TRBD2. Germline CDR1 DFQATT, CDR2 SNEGSKA (reference sequence). The CDR3 covers 14 residues. Trimming took 3 bases from V and 10 from J; bases not matched to a gene: 8. In DNA, the CDR3 is TGCAGTGCTAGTTTTAGCGGGGGGGCGGGCGAGCAGTTCTTC. Translating it yields CSASFSGGAGEQFF.

The chain has TRBV28 and TRBJ2-7, with D possibly being TRBD1 (6 bases). The CDR3 runs to 14 residues. V was cut by 7 bases and J by 2 bases, with 15 bases left in between. The germline V gene has CDR1 MDHEN and CDR2 SYDVKM. The CDR3 coding sequence is TGTGCCAGCACCTGGACAGTCAACCCCTACGAGCAGTACTTC. Its protein product is CASTWTVNPYEQYF.

The chain is built from TRBV28 and TRBJ2-7, with a possible D match to TRBD2 (6 bases). In germline, CDR1 is MDHEN, CDR2 SYDVKM. The CDR3 runs to 14 residues. Trimming removed 7 bases at V and 1 base at J, with 14 bases between. CDR3 residues: CASKSGSASYEQYV. For the CDR3, the DNA is TGTGCCAGCAAGAGCGGGTCAGCTTCCTACGAGCAGTACGTC.

There are a few counts of this clone. The chain combines TRBV3-1 (or the pseudogene TRBV3-2) with TRBJ1-2; weak D call: TRBD1 (5 bases). From germline, CDR1 is LGHDT and CDR2 YNNKEL (reference sequence). The CDR3 sequence is 15 residues long. V lost 2 bases to trimming and J lost 7 bases, with 17 bases between them. This CDR3 is CASSQLAGMEGGYTF. CDR3 coding DNA: TGTGCCAGCAGCCAACTCGCAGGGATGGAGGGTGGCTACACCTTC.